Listed here is a single TCR beta chain. No antigen is known for it. This CDR3 spans 15 amino acids. V lost 0 bases and J lost 5, with 10 bases in between. CDR1 and CDR2 (germline): LGHNA, YSLEER. PCR was performed using 60 Vbeta and 13 Jbeta primers. TCRdb's table, derived via immunoSEQ multiplex PCR, lists solely in-frame clones and lacks some. This sample contains about 88,000 clones. The sample comes from a study of cytomegalovirus exposure and HLA in healthy donors. Study results and limitations: Immune exposure was documented only through CMV serostatus.

This clonotype originated in a girl aged 10 to 17 in good health and CMV-seropositive. The rearrangement uses TRBV4-3 and TRBJ1-4; D is undetermined. Material for sequencing was PBMCs. CDR3 residues: CASSQENSENEKLFF. The DNA for the CDR3 is TGCGCCAGCAGCCAAGAGAACAGTGAAAATGAAAAACTGTTTTTT.